The clone carrying this T cell receptor beta chain was seen only a few times. Its antigen remains unidentified. V lost 1 base and J lost 4; bases outside the gene matches: 10. Germline assignment: CDR1 SGHDT and CDR2 YYEEEE. The CDR3 runs to 17 residues. Unrecorded immune exposure was likely among donors, who were nominally healthy when sampled. The data are from a study of cytomegalovirus exposure and HLA in healthy donors. General study points: What was likely a sequencing artifact was a cluster of highly shared sequence variants. Follow-up analysis found HLA locus-dependent TCR association rates, highest for DRB1 and lowest for HLA-C.

Primers: 60 Vbeta forward and 13 Jbeta reverse. TCRdb's table, derived via immunoSEQ multiplex PCR, lists solely in-frame clones and lacks some. This sample yields 100,000 to 150,000 clones, of which over 60% are seen a single time; 4.5% to 5% belongs to the top ten. The rearrangement joins TRBV5-6 to TRBJ2-7, with 11 bases matching TRBD2. This TCR was recovered from a man in his 60s in good health and CMV-seropositive. Sample: PBMCs. The CDR3 bases are TGTGCCAGCAGCTTGTGGAATAGCGGGGGGGCCTTATACGAGCAGTACTTC. As protein: CASSLWNSGGALYEQYF. Looking up the rest from reference TRBV5-6 and TRBJ2-7 gives the full variable domain: DAGVTQSPTHLIKTRGQQVTLRCSPKSGHDTVSWYQQALGQGPQFIFQYYEEEERQRGNFPDRFSGHQFPNYSSELNVNALLLGDSALYLCASSLWNSGGALYEQYFGPGTRLTVT.